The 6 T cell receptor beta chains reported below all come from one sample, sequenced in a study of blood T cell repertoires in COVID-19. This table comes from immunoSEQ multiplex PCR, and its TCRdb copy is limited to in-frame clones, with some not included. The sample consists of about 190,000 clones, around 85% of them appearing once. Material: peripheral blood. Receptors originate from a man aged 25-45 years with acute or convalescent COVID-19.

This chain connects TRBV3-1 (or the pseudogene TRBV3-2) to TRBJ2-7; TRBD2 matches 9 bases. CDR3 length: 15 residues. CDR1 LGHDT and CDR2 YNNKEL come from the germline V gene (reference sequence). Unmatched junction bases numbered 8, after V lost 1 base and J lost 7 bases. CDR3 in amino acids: CASSQVPAGGTEQYF. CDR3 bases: TGTGCCAGCAGCCAAGTCCCAGCGGGGGGTACAGAGCAGTACTTC.

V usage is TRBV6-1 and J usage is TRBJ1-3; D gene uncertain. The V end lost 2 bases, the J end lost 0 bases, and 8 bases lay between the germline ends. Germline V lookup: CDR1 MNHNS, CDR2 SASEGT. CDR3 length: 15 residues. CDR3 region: CASSEFLYSGNTIYF. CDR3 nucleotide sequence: TGTGCCAGCAGTGAATTCTTGTACTCTGGAAACACCATATATTTT.

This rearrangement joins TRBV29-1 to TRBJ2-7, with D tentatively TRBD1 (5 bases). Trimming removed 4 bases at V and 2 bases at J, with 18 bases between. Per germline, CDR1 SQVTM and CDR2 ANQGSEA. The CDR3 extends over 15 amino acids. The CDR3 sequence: CSVAVPPDRPYEQYF. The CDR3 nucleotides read TGCAGCGTTGCGGTACCCCCCGACAGACCCTACGAGCAGTACTTC.

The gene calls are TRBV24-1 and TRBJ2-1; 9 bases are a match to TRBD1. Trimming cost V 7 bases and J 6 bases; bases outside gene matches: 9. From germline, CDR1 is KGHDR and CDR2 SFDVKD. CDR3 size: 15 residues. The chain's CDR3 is CATSDPRQGGNEQFF. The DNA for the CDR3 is TGTGCCACCAGCGACCCCCGACAGGGGGGCAATGAGCAGTTCTTC.

In nucleotides, the CDR3 is TGTGCCAGCTCACTCCCATTGACTAGCGGGGGCTACAATGAGCAGTTCTTC. As protein: CASSLPLTSGGYNEQFF. The rearrangement joins TRBV18 to TRBJ2-1, with 12 bases that match TRBD2. J gave up 3 bases and V 4 bases, and 7 bases lay outside the gene matches. The CDR3 extends over 17 amino acids. CDR1 is KGHSH, CDR2 LQKENI, per germline.

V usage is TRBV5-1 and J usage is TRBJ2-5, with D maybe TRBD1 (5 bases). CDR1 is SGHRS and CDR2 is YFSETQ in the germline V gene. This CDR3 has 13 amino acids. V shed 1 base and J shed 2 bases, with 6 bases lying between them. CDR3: CASSLQGQETQYF. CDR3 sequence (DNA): TGCGCCAGCAGCTTGCAGGGTCAAGAGACCCAGTACTTC.